The 12 T cell receptor beta chains below were found in one sample sequenced in a study of shared clonotypes between healthy human individuals. TCRdb's table, derived via immunoSEQ multiplex PCR, lists solely in-frame clones and lacks some. The repertoire holds 1.6 million or so clones, with just under 99% as singletons. The sequencing input was naive CD4+ T cells sorted from blood. As for subset: CD45RA+ positively selected. These receptors were taken from a man aged 25 to 45 in good health.

The rearrangement links TRBV10-3 to TRBJ2-5; TRBD2 agrees at 10 bases. The trim removed 0 bases at V and 2 bases at J, leaving 3 bases unmatched. The CDR3 extends over 16 amino acids. Germline assignment: CDR1 ENHRY and CDR2 SYGVKD. The CDR3 DNA sequence: TGTGCCATCAGTGAGTCGCTAGCGGGAGTTCAAGAGACCCAGTACTTC. Translated: CAISESLAGVQETQYF.

The chain links TRBV18 to TRBJ2-7, with TRBD1 matching over 9 bases. Germline V gene lookup returns CDR1 KGHSH and CDR2 LQKENI. CDR3 size: 14 residues. J was trimmed by 6 bases and V by 3 bases; bases with no gene match: 6. The CDR3: CASSPDRGAGEQYF. The DNA for the CDR3 is TGTGCCAGCTCACCCGACAGGGGGGCGGGCGAGCAGTACTTC.

The V gene is TRBV15, the J gene TRBJ2-7; TRBD1 matches 9 bases. The CDR3 loop spans 16 amino acids. Germline lookup yields CDR1 LNHNV and CDR2 YYDKDF (reference sequence). V trimming: 1 base; J trimming: 4 bases; junction bases outside the gene matches: 8. CDR3 region: CATSRAGGTGRYEQYF. Here the CDR3 DNA reads TGTGCCACCAGCAGAGCTGGGGGGACAGGGCGATACGAGCAGTACTTC.

CDR3 sequence (DNA): TGTGCCAGCAGCTTTAATAGCCAGGTTCCCCACGAGCAGTACTTC. As protein: CASSFNSQVPHEQYF. V is TRBV7-2 and J is TRBJ2-7; D gene unclear. Germline V CDR1 and CDR2: SGHTA, FQGNSA. This CDR3 is built from 15 residues. V was pared by 3 bases and J by 5 bases, with 17 bases between.

This rearrangement joins TRBV10-1 to TRBJ1-5; D gene unclear. This CDR3 spans 13 amino acids. The ends were cut back, 3 bases at V and 3 bases at J, with 6 bases in the middle. Germline assignment: CDR1 WNHNN and CDR2 SYGVQD (reference sequence). CDR3 residues: CASSDGHNQPQHF. The CDR3 DNA is TGCGCCAGCAGTGACGGCCACAATCAGCCCCAGCATTTT.

The rearrangement links TRBV2 to TRBJ1-5; D not resolved. The CDR3 totals 13 residues. Germline CDR1 and CDR2: SNHLY and FYNNEI. V was cut by 2 bases and J by 9 bases, with 11 bases left in between. CDR3 coding DNA: TGTGCCAGCAGTGAACAGGACGGGTGGCCCCAGCATTTT. The encoded protein is CASSEQDGWPQHF.

CDR3 amino acids: CASSTDSFSYNEQFF. The CDR3 DNA sequence: TGTGCCAGCTCAACTGACAGCTTCTCCTACAATGAGCAGTTCTTC. This chain links TRBV18 with TRBJ2-1, with TRBD1 as a possible D gene (5 bases). Germline CDR1 reads KGHSH; CDR2 reads LQKENI. The CDR3 loop spans 15 amino acids. V lost 5 bases, J lost 0 bases, and 11 bases lay in between.

V usage is TRBV5-1 and J usage is TRBJ2-2, with TRBD1 matching over 9 bases. The CDR3 runs 15 residues. After removal of 4 bases from V and 3 bases from J, the junction contained 4 bases not matched to a gene. Germline lookup yields CDR1 SGHRS and CDR2 YFSETQ. The CDR3 is CASSRRQGDTGELFF. CDR3 DNA: TGCGCCAGCAGCAGACGACAGGGGGACACCGGGGAGCTGTTTTTT. The full variable domain, completed using reference TRBV5-1 and TRBJ2-2, is KAGVTQTPRYLIKTRGQQVTLSCSPISGHRSVSWYQQTPGQGLQFLFEYFSETQRNKGNFPGRFSGRQFSNSRSEMNVSTLELGDSALYLCASSRRQGDTGELFFGEGSRLTVL.

A single count supports this clone. The chain employs TRBV28 and TRBJ1-4; 7 nucleotides align to TRBD1. CDR3 size: 14 residues. CDR1 is MDHEN, CDR2 SYDVKM, per germline. Unmatched junction bases numbered 8, after V lost 6 bases and J lost 7 bases. CDR3 DNA sequence: TGTGCCAGCAGCCAGACAGGGATCGGTGAAAAACTGTTTTTT. This sequence encodes CASSQTGIGEKLFF. Complete variable domain (other parts from reference TRBV28 and TRBJ1-4): DVKVTQSSRYLVKRTGEKVFLECVQDMDHENMFWYRQDPGLGLRLIYFSYDVKMKEKGDIPEGYSVSREKKERFSLILESASTNQTSMYLCASSQTGIGEKLFFGSGTQLSVL.

Comments on this clone: Other DNA sequences from this sample encode an identical CDR3 as well. The chain combines TRBV6-1 with TRBJ1-5; weak D call: TRBD1 (5 bases). The CDR3 runs 13 residues. CDR1 and CDR2 (germline): MNHNS, SASEGT. Trimming shortened V by 4 bases and J by 4 bases, and 8 bases separated the two germline ends. CDR3 sequence: CASSGGGNQPQHF. CDR3 DNA sequence: TGTGCCAGCAGTGGGGGGGGAAATCAGCCCCAGCATTTT.

V is TRBV5-1 and J is TRBJ2-1; a weak D match, TRBD2 (6 bases). This CDR3 contains 16 residues. Germline V CDR1 and CDR2: SGHRS, YFSETQ. V was pared by 0 bases and J by 5 bases, with 15 bases between. CDR3 region: CASSLASGVDDNEQFF. The CDR3 coding sequence is TGCGCCAGCAGCTTGGCCTCGGGAGTGGACGACAATGAGCAGTTCTTC.

About this clone itself: The same CDR3 can be traced to other DNA sequences in this sample. This chain links TRBV7-9 with TRBJ1-4; D not certain. This CDR3 contains 14 residues. V shed 3 bases and J shed 5 bases, with 10 bases lying between them. Germline V gives CDR1 SEHNR, CDR2 FQNEAQ (reference sequence). This CDR3 reads CASSFRGGNEKLFF. CDR3 nucleotides: TGTGCCAGCAGCTTTAGAGGCGGAAATGAAAAACTGTTTTTT.